The 15 T cell receptor beta chains reported below all come from one sample, sequenced in a study of regulatory T cells in long-lasting Graves disease. Stated time point: newly diagnosed GD, antithyroid drugs for less than 3 months. Isolated PBMC RNA provided the starting material for the TCR library. Arm-PCR with iRepertoire HTBI primers amplified the CDR3 regions for these TCR beta libraries. TCRdb recomputed calls from the multiplex PCR reads with MiXCR, one row per CDR3 protein. Of 350,000 to 550,000 distinct CDR3 sequences in the sample, around 15% were seen once. These data were likewise used in another study, on T cells in Graves' hyperthyroidism and ophthalmopathy.

The sample in question was peripheral blood mononuclear cells (PBMCs), obtained at new diagnosis, from a patient treated with antithyroid drugs. All receptors derive from a woman between 45 and 60 years old with Graves disease.

The J gene is TRBJ2-7, the V gene TRBV28; 8 nucleotides agree with TRBD1. Per germline, CDR1 MDHEN and CDR2 SYDVKM. The CDR3 runs 15 residues. The V segment lost 5 bases and the J segment 4 bases; nucleotides outside the gene matches: 10. CDR3 sequence (DNA): TGTGCCAGCAGTCATGACAGGGGCCTCGCGTACGAGCAGTACTTC. Encoded protein: CASSHDRGLAYEQYF.

A remark on this clonotype: This may come from a read error, since a much larger clone is one base off. CDR3 residues: CASSFGLSRGTGGLFF. The DNA for the CDR3 is TGTGCCAGCAGCTTCGGACTTTCAAGGGGCACCGGGGGGCTGTTTTTT. This chain links TRBV7-9 with TRBJ2-2, with a tentative D call TRBD2 (6 bases). CDR3 length: 16 residues. Germline CDR1 reads SEHNR; CDR2 reads FQNEAQ (reference sequence). The full variable domain, completed using reference TRBV7-9 and TRBJ2-2, is DTGVSQNPRHKITKRGQNVTFRCDPISEHNRLYWYRQTLGQGPEFLTYFQNEAQLEKSRLLSDRFSAERPKGSFSTLEIQRTEQGDSAMYLCASSFGLSRGTGGLFFGEGSRLTVL.

For the CDR3, the DNA is TGCAGTACCGGACTAGCGGGAGTAAATGAGCAGTTCTTC. Translating it yields CSTGLAGVNEQFF. The chain uses TRBV20-1 and TRBJ2-1, with 13 nucleotides matching TRBD2. The CDR3 length is 13 residues. Germline CDR1 and CDR2: DFQATT and SNEGSKA (reference sequence). V lost 8 bases and J lost 7; bases outside the gene matches: 5.

This clonotype was seen a few times. The rearrangement links TRBV5-1 to TRBJ2-7; 8 bases align to TRBD1. CDR3 length equals 16 residues. CDR1 is SGHRS and CDR2 is YFSETQ in the germline V gene. Trimming took 1 base from V and 7 from J; bases not matched to a gene: 13. CDR3 nucleotide sequence: TGCGCCAGCAGCTTGTGGTCCGGCGCAGGGGGCAGGGAGCAGTACTTC. Its protein product is CASSLWSGAGGREQYF. Full variable domain (missing parts from reference TRBV5-1 and TRBJ2-7): KAGVTQTPRYLIKTRGQQVTLSCSPISGHRSVSWYQQTPGQGLQFLFEYFSETQRNKGNFPGRFSGRQFSNSRSEMNVSTLELGDSALYLCASSLWSGAGGREQYFGPGTRLTVT.

This clonotype has ten or more counts. The CDR3 spells CALGTGASEQYF. The CDR3 coding sequence is TGTGCACTCGGGACAGGGGCTTCCGAGCAGTACTTC. J is TRBJ2-7 and V is TRBV10-3; TRBD1 matches 10 bases. The CDR3 runs to 12 residues. Germline loops: CDR1 ENHRY, CDR2 SYGVKD.

The chain employs TRBV20-1 and TRBJ1-1, with D perhaps matching TRBD1 (6 bases). Germline V lookup: CDR1 DFQATT, CDR2 SNEGSKA (reference sequence). The CDR3 extends over 15 amino acids. The ends were cut back, 0 bases at V and 1 base at J, with 12 bases in the middle. CDR3 sequence reads: CSARDLARGNTEAFF. CDR3 nucleotides: TGCAGTGCTAGAGATCTCGCCAGGGGGAACACTGAAGCTTTCTTT.

This clonotype was seen repeatedly, ten times or more. The CDR3 bases are TGCGCCAGCAAACCGGGAGGTAACACCGGGGAGCTGTTTTTT. It translates to CASKPGGNTGELFF. V usage is TRBV5-1 and J usage is TRBJ2-2; 7 bases agree with TRBD2. The junction had 4 bases not matched to a gene; V was cut back by 6 bases and J by 2 bases. CDR1 SGHRS and CDR2 YFSETQ come from the germline V gene. There are 14 residues in the CDR3.

In this sample, this clonotype turned up many times. The V and J genes are TRBV28 and TRBJ2-7; 9 nucleotides agree with TRBD2. The CDR3 contains 17 residues. Germline V gives CDR1 MDHEN, CDR2 SYDVKM. With V trimmed by 2 bases and J by 3 bases, 11 bases remained unmatched. The CDR3 here is CASSLDPSGGLNYEQYF. The CDR3 nucleotides read TGTGCCAGCAGTTTAGATCCCAGCGGGGGGCTTAACTACGAGCAGTACTTC. Supplemented by reference TRBV28 and TRBJ2-7, the full variable domain reads DVKVTQSSRYLVKRTGEKVFLECVQDMDHENMFWYRQDPGLGLRLIYFSYDVKMKEKGDIPEGYSVSREKKERFSLILESASTNQTSMYLCASSLDPSGGLNYEQYFGPGTRLTVT.

This clonotype was seen at least ten times. The chain employs TRBV12-3 or TRBV12-4 and TRBJ2-7; D gene unclear. V gave up 1 base and J gave up 6 bases, with 10 bases separating them. CDR3 length equals 13 residues. This chain's CDR3 is CASSLVASSEQYF. CDR3 nucleotide sequence: TGTGCCAGCAGTTTAGTGGCCTCTTCCGAGCAGTACTTC.

In this sample, this clonotype turned up a few times. The gene calls are TRBV3-1 and TRBJ1-3; D is unclear. The ends were cut back, 1 base at V and 2 bases at J, with 9 bases in the middle. From germline, CDR1 is LGHDT and CDR2 YNNKEL (reference sequence). CDR3 length: 15 residues. The CDR3 spells CASSQGRVPGNTIYF. The CDR3 DNA reads as TGTGCCAGCAGCCAAGGCCGAGTCCCTGGAAACACCATATATTTT.

This clonotype has more than one count but fewer than ten. The chain recombines TRBV7-9 with TRBJ1-2; D ambiguous. Germline loops: CDR1 SEHNR, CDR2 FQNEAQ (reference sequence). The V and J ends lost 4 bases and 0 bases respectively, with 9 bases between them. This CDR3 has 14 amino acids. The CDR3, as DNA: TGTGCCAGCAGCTGGACGTCTACTAACTATGGCTACACCTTC. Translating gives CASSWTSTNYGYTF.

This clonotype has just a few counts. The chain combines TRBV6-1 with TRBJ1-3; no definite D call. This CDR3 comprises 15 residues. V lost 2 bases and J lost 2, with 10 bases in between. Germline CDR1 reads MNHNS; CDR2 reads SASEGT. The CDR3 region is CASSEPRVPGNTIYF. In DNA form, the CDR3 reads TGTGCCAGCAGTGAACCGAGGGTGCCTGGAAACACCATATATTTT.

In its sample, this clonotype was seen many times. In nucleotides, the CDR3 is TGTGCCAGCAGACCCGGGACTAGCGGGAGTTCCGGGGAGCTGTTTTTT. Translating gives CASRPGTSGSSGELFF. This rearrangement joins TRBV7-8 to TRBJ2-2; 14 nucleotides line up with TRBD2. This CDR3 has 16 residues. Unmatched junction bases numbered 6, after V lost 6 bases and J lost 6 bases. Germline V gene sequence: CDR1 SGHVS, CDR2 FQNEAQ.

As regards this clonotype: A read error is the likely source, as a far larger clone sits one nucleotide away. V and J are TRBV6-1 and TRBJ2-3, with a possible D match to TRBD2 (5 bases). The end of the DNA aligns better with TRBJ2-1, so the J call may be wrong. Germline V gene data show CDR1 as MNHNS and CDR2 as SASEGT. The CDR3 extends over 15 amino acids. The CDR3 bases are TGTGCCAGCAGTAACCGGGAAGTAGTCCACAATGAGCAGTTCTTC. Encoded protein: CASSNREVVHNEQFF.

This clonotype was recorded at least ten times. The V gene is TRBV28, the J gene TRBJ2-7; weak D call: TRBD1 (6 bases). V gave up 6 bases and J gave up 3 bases, with 15 bases separating them. Germline assignment: CDR1 MDHEN and CDR2 SYDVKM. This CDR3 is built from 14 residues. This chain's CDR3 is CASRANRVGYEQYF. The CDR3, as DNA: TGTGCCAGCAGAGCAAACAGGGTCGGCTACGAGCAGTACTTC.